This entry lists 17 T cell receptor beta chains sequenced from one sample in a study of patients and donors after allogeneic stem cell transplantation. From the RT-PCR reads, TCRdb called clonotypes with MiXCR, one entry per CDR3 protein. This table has roughly 190,000 distinct CDR3 sequences, 41% appearing once. Specimen: blood, either unsorted or a sorted T cell fraction (not recorded which). The receptor set was obtained from a human donor who was either an allogeneic HSCT recipient or a stem cell or donor lymphocyte infusion donor (not recorded which). It is not recorded whose cells these are; they may come from a transplant donor.

The gene calls are TRBV9 and TRBJ2-1; 9 positions agree with TRBD2. The CDR3 sequence is 12 residues long. Trimming took 3 bases from V and 16 from J; bases not matched to a gene: 8. Germline assignment: CDR1 SGDLS and CDR2 YYNGEE. This chain's CDR3 is CASSGSLAGVFF. The CDR3 DNA sequence: TGTGCCAGCAGCGGAAGCTTAGCGGGAGTATTCTTC.

This clonotype was seen more than once but under ten times. The chain recombines TRBV12-3 or TRBV12-4 with TRBJ1-1; D not resolved. The CDR3 is 18 residues long. Trimming took off 6 bases at V and 2 bases at J, with 25 bases between the two ends. CDR3 protein: CASSKTLLGSPNNTEAFF. CDR3 bases: TGTGCCAGCAGCAAGACACTTCTAGGATCCCCAAATAACACTGAAGCTTTCTTT.

The chain carries TRBV12-3 or TRBV12-4 and TRBJ1-1, with 9 bases lining up with TRBD1. Losses at the gene ends were 5 bases for V and 6 bases for J; bases not matched to a gene: 10. The CDR3 is 15 amino acids. The CDR3 sequence is CASSPKPGQGSEAFF. DNA for the CDR3: TGTGCCAGCAGTCCGAAGCCGGGACAGGGATCTGAAGCTTTCTTT.

This chain's CDR3 is CASSLYIRDRDYEQYF. CDR3 sequence (DNA): TGTGCCAGCAGTTTATACATAAGGGACAGGGACTACGAGCAGTACTTC. V is TRBV12-3 or TRBV12-4 and J is TRBJ2-7, with TRBD1 identical over 9 bases. Trimming removed 2 bases from V and 3 bases from J; junction bases left unmatched: 8. The CDR3 is made up of 16 amino acids.

The V and J genes are TRBV20-1 and TRBJ2-7; D ambiguous. CDR3 length equals 14 residues. The germline V gene encodes CDR1 DFQATT and CDR2 SNEGSKA (reference sequence). V lost 1 base, J lost 0 bases, and 10 bases lay in between. CDR3 region: CSARASSGSYEQYF. Written as DNA, the CDR3 is TGCAGTGCTAGAGCCTCAAGTGGCTCCTACGAGCAGTACTTC.

The rearrangement joins TRBV12-3 or TRBV12-4 to TRBJ1-1; no firm D call. There are 11 residues in the CDR3. Trimming removed 8 bases from V and 1 base from J, with 5 bases in between. The CDR3 here is CASGKNTEAFF. The CDR3 DNA follows: TGTGCCAGCGGCAAGAACACTGAAGCTTTCTTT.

The chain employs TRBV5-8 and TRBJ1-2, with D possibly being TRBD1 (5 bases). This CDR3 contains 12 residues. The germline V gene encodes CDR1 SGHTS and CDR2 YDEGEE. V was cut by 4 bases and J by 4 bases, with 8 bases left in between. CDR3 coding DNA: TGTGCCAGCAGCCGACAGCCCTATGGCTACACCTTC. This codes for CASSRQPYGYTF.

The chain uses TRBV27 and TRBJ2-5, with D unclear. The length of the CDR3 is 13 residues. Trimming stripped 0 bases from V and 8 bases from J, with 10 bases between. Germline lookup yields CDR1 MNHEY and CDR2 SMNVEV (reference sequence). CDR3 region: CASSLSSGFTQYF. For the CDR3, the DNA is TGTGCCAGCAGTTTATCTTCCGGGTTCACCCAGTACTTC.

The V gene is TRBV27, the J gene TRBJ1-2; D remains ambiguous. The CDR3 is 14 amino acids. Trimming pared 3 bases from V and 8 bases from J, leaving 16 bases between. Germline V CDR1 and CDR2: MNHEY, SMNVEV (reference sequence). The CDR3 reads CASSLSRDSGGYTF. As DNA, the CDR3 is TGTGCCAGCAGTTTGTCGAGGGATTCGGGCGGCTACACCTTC.

V gene TRBV2 combines with J gene TRBJ1-5, with unresolved D. In germline, CDR1 is SNHLY, CDR2 FYNNEI. The CDR3 length is 13 residues. Trimming removed 3 bases at V and 1 base at J, with 4 bases between. This CDR3 is CASSEGSNQPQHF. CDR3 in DNA: TGTGCCAGCAGTGAGGGGAGCAATCAGCCCCAGCATTTT.

This clonotype has more than one count but fewer than ten. The genes are TRBV24-1 and TRBJ1-5; the match to TRBD1 covers 9 bases. Losses at the gene ends were 2 bases for V and 6 bases for J; bases not matched to a gene: 7. The CDR3 has 16 residues. Germline loops: CDR1 KGHDR, CDR2 SFDVKD. The chain's CDR3 is CATSDSATGGSQPQHF. The CDR3 DNA reads TGTGCCACCAGTGATTCGGCGACAGGGGGATCTCAGCCCCAGCATTTT.

The V gene is TRBV12-3 or TRBV12-4, the J gene TRBJ1-2; D may be TRBD1 (5 bases). This CDR3 comprises 14 residues. V was pared by 5 bases and J by 3 bases, with 13 bases between. The CDR3 DNA reads as TGTGCCAGCAGTCCCGGGACGGACTACTATGGCTACACCTTC. Translation: CASSPGTDYYGYTF.

This clonotype was seen only a few times. The chain joins TRBV13 to TRBJ2-1; 12 bases align to TRBD2. Germline V gene data show CDR1 as PRHDT and CDR2 as FYEKMQ (reference sequence). Trimming cost V 1 base and J 7 bases; bases outside gene matches: 5. CDR3 size: 16 residues. CDR3 protein: CASSLEVLAGGNEQFF. Written as DNA, the CDR3 is TGTGCCAGCAGCTTAGAGGTACTAGCGGGAGGTAATGAGCAGTTCTTC. The variable domain in full, completed from reference TRBV13 and TRBJ2-1, reads AAGVIQSPRHLIKEKRETATLKCYPIPRHDTVYWYQQGPGQDPQFLISFYEKMQSDKGSIPDRFSAQQFSDYHSELNMSSLELGDSALYFCASSLEVLAGGNEQFFGPGTRLTVL.

This clonotype was observed a few times. This chain connects TRBV5-6 to TRBJ1-2; D not resolved. This CDR3 contains 15 residues. Germline lookup yields CDR1 SGHDT and CDR2 YYEEEE. With 3 bases removed from V and 3 bases from J, the gap between germline ends came to 15 bases. Here the CDR3 DNA reads TGTGCCAGCAGCTCCACGTCAACGGGAGACTATGGCTACACCTTC. This codes for CASSSTSTGDYGYTF. Together with reference TRBV5-6 and TRBJ1-2, the CDR3 gives the full variable domain: DAGVTQSPTHLIKTRGQQVTLRCSPKSGHDTVSWYQQALGQGPQFIFQYYEEEERQRGNFPDRFSGHQFPNYSSELNVNALLLGDSALYLCASSSTSTGDYGYTFGSGTRLTVV.

This sequence joins TRBV7-2 and TRBJ1-2; no clear D gene. This CDR3 spans 13 amino acids. Trimming took 1 base from V and 4 from J, leaving 7 bases between them. Germline CDR1 reads SGHTA; CDR2 reads FQGNSA. The CDR3 bases are TGTGCCAGCAGCTTAGAACAAACCTATGGCTACACCTTC. It specifies CASSLEQTYGYTF.

This chain joins TRBV11-2 and TRBJ2-7; 9 bases are shared with TRBD1. Unmatched junction bases numbered 4, after V lost 5 bases and J lost 2 bases. Germline values: CDR1 SGHAT, CDR2 FQNNGV. There are 14 residues in the CDR3. The DNA of the CDR3 is TGTGCCAGCAGCGCCGGGGACAGGGCCTACGAGCAGTACTTC. This encodes CASSAGDRAYEQYF.

The V and J genes are TRBV28 and TRBJ1-1, with a tentative D call TRBD1 (5 bases). Trimming pared 10 bases from V and 5 bases from J, leaving 14 bases between. CDR3 length: 12 amino acids. Germline CDR1 and CDR2: MDHEN and SYDVKM. CDR3 sequence: CATAGVWTEAFF. The CDR3 nucleotides read TGTGCCACCGCGGGGGTATGGACTGAAGCTTTCTTT.